This T cell receptor (beta chain) was found in a study of technical replicates of blood from a few donors. Measured with immunoSEQ multiplex PCR; TCRdb has only the in-frame clones, and not every one. The sample yields tens of thousands of clones, roughly 92% seen once. The receptor comes from a human donor in good health. The sequenced sample was T cells isolated from PBMCs.

CDR3 region: CASSLDYRGNTEAFF. CDR3 sequence (DNA): TGTGCCAGCAGCTTAGACTACAGGGGAAACACTGAAGCTTTCTTT. The chain joins TRBV11-2 to TRBJ1-1; 7 nucleotides align to TRBD1. Per germline, CDR1 SGHAT and CDR2 FQNNGV. The CDR3 is 15 residues long. V was pared by 0 bases and J by 2 bases, with 3 bases of the junction left unmatched.